This T cell receptor beta chain is from a study of regulatory T cells in long-lasting Graves disease. The CDR3 runs to 15 residues. Trimming at V came to 0 bases and at J to 4 bases, leaving 1 base not matched to a gene. CDR1 and CDR2 from the germline V gene are MGHRA and YSYEKL. Time point reported: persistent/refractory GD, antithyroid drugs over 5 years with positive TRAb. The TCR library used RNA extracted from PBMCs. Arm-PCR of CDR3 regions and iRepertoire HTBI primers were used to build TCR beta libraries. In TCRdb, the multiplex PCR reads were re-called with MiXCR into one record per CDR3 protein. Found here are 400,000 to 500,000 distinct CDR3 sequences, under 25% of them singletons; the top ten hold roughly an eighth. Ten or more counts support this clonotype.

The source is a female donor with Graves disease. The sequencing here drew on peripheral blood mononuclear cells (PBMCs), taken when the disease was refractory, from a patient treated with antithyroid drugs. The chain couples TRBV4-1 to TRBJ2-7; 12 bases align to TRBD2. CDR3 bases: TGCGCCAGCAGCCAAGAGGGGACTAGCGGGTACGAGCAGTACTTC. Its translation: CASSQEGTSGYEQYF.